What follows describes a single T cell receptor (beta chain). This specimen comes from a study of T-cell memory formation after mild COVID-19. TCRdb re-called the 5' RACE reads through MiXCR, storing one row per CDR3 protein. The data show 300,000 to 400,000 distinct CDR3 sequences, 13% to 15% seen once. Sequencing input: PBMCs or a T cell subset sorted from them (not recorded which). The source is a man aged 18 to 30 who had mild COVID-19 (a few samples of this study predate the infection). Cell type and time point are not known.

The CDR3 here is CASSYSGTRTYNEQFF. CDR3 DNA: TGTGCCAGCAGTTACTCCGGGACTAGAACCTACAATGAGCAGTTCTTC. V usage is TRBV6-2 or TRBV6-3 and J usage is TRBJ2-1; 8 bases fit TRBD2. V trimming: 0 bases; J trimming: 2 bases; junction bases outside the gene matches: 3. The CDR3 totals 16 residues. The germline V gene encodes CDR1 MNHEY and CDR2 SVGEGT.